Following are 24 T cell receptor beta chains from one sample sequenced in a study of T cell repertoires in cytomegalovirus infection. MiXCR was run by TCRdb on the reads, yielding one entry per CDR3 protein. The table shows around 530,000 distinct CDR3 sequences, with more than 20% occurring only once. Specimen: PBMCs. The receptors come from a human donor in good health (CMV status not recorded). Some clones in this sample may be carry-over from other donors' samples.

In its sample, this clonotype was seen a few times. CDR3 nucleotides: TGTGCCACCAGATCACTCAATGAGCAGTTCTTC. The encoded protein is CATRSLNEQFF. The chain has TRBV7-6 and TRBJ2-1; D gene uncertain. CDR1 is SGHVS, CDR2 FNYEAQ, per germline. V was pared by 10 bases and J by 6 bases, with 10 bases between. This CDR3 has 11 residues.

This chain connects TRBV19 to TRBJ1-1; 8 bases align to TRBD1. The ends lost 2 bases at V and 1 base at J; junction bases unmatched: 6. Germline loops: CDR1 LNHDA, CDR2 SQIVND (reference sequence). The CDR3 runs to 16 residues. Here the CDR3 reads CASSIPARGPNTEAFF. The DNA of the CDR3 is TGTGCCAGTAGTATACCGGCCAGGGGGCCGAACACTGAAGCTTTCTTT.

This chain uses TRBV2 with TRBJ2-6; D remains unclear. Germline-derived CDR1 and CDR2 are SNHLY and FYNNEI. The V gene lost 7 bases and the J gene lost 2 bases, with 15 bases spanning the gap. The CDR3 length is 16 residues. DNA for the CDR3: TGTGCCAGCACTATAAATCGGTTCGCTGGGGCCAACGTCCTGACTTTC. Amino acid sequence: CASTINRFAGANVLTF. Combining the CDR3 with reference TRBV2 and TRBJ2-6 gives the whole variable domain EPEVTQTPSHQVTQMGQEVILRCVPISNHLYFYWYRQILGQKVEFLVSFYNNEISEKSEIFDDQFSVERPDGSNFTLKIRSTKLEDSAMYFCASTINRFAGANVLTFGAGSRLTVL.

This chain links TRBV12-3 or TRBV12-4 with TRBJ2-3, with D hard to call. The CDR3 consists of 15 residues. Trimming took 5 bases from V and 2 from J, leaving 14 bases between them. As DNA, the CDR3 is TGTGCCAGCAGTAAAATCGGCCCTAACACAGATACGCAGTATTTT. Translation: CASSKIGPNTDTQYF.

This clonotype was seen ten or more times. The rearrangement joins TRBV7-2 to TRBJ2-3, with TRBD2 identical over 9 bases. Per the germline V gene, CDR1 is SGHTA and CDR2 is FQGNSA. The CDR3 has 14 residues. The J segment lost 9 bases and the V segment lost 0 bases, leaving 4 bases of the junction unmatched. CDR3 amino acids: CASSLALTSGTQYF. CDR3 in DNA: TGTGCCAGCAGCTTAGCATTGACTAGCGGCACGCAGTATTTT.

The CDR3 DNA is TGTGCCAGCAGCCGGACAGGGAGAGTCGGTCAGCCCCAGCATTTT. It yields the protein CASSRTGRVGQPQHF. This chain uses TRBV7-2 with TRBJ1-5; 8 bases are shared with TRBD1. This CDR3 comprises 15 residues. V was clipped by 5 bases and J by 6 bases; unmatched bases: 9. Germline assignment: CDR1 SGHTA and CDR2 FQGNSA. Based on the CDR3 plus reference TRBV7-2 and TRBJ1-5, the full variable domain is GAGVSQSPSNKVTEKGKDVELRCDPISGHTALYWYRQSLGQGLEFLIYFQGNSAPDKSGLPSDRFSAERTGGSVSTLTIQRTQQEDSAVYLCASSRTGRVGQPQHFGDGTRLSIL.

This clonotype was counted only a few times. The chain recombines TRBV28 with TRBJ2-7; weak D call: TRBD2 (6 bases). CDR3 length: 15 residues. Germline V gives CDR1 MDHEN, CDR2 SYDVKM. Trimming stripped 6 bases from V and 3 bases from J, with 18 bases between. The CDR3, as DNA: TGTGCCAGCAGCCCGAGACTAGGTGGAGACTACGAGCAGTACTTC. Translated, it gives CASSPRLGGDYEQYF.

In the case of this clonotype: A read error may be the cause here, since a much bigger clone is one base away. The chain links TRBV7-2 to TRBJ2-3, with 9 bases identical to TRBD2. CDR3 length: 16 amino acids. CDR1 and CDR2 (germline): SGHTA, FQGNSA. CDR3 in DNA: TGTGCCAGCACCTTAGCGCCGCTAGCGGGAACAGATACGCAGTATTTT. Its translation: CASTLAPLAGTDTQYF.

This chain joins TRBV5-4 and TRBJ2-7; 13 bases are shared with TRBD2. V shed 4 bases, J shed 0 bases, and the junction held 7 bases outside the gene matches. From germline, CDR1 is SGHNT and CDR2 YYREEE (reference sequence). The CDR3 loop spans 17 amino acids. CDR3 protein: CASSLGTSGAVSYEQYF. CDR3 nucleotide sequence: TGTGCCAGCAGCCTTGGGACTAGCGGGGCCGTCTCCTACGAGCAGTACTTC.

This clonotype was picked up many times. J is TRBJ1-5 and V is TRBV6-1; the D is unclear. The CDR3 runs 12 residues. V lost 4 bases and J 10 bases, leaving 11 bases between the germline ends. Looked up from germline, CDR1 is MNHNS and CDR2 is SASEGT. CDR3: CASSALTGPQHF. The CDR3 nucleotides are TGTGCCAGCAGTGCCCTGACGGGTCCCCAGCATTTT.

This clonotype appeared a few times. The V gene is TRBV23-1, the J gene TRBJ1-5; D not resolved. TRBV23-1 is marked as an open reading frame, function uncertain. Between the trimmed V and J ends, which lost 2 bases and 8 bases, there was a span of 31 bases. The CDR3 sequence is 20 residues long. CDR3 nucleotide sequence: TGCGCCAGCAGTCAAAGTTGTACGTCTTCGTCCCGGGAAATCCAGGAGCCCCAGCATTTT. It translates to CASSQSCTSSSREIQEPQHF.

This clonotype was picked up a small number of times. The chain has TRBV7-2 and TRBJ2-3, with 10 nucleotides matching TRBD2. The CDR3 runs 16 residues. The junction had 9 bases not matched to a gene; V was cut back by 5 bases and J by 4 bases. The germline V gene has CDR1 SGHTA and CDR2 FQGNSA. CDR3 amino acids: CASSPPGTSVSDTQYF. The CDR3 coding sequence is TGTGCCAGCAGCCCCCCCGGGACTAGCGTCTCAGATACGCAGTATTTT.

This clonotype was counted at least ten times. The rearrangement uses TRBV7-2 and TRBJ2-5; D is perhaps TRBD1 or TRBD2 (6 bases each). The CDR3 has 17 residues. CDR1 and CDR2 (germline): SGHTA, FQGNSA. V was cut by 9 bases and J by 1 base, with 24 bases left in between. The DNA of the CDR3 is TGTGCCAGGACTGTGGGGGGCGGGGCCGGGCTCCAAGAGACCCAGTACTTC. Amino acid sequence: CARTVGGGAGLQETQYF.

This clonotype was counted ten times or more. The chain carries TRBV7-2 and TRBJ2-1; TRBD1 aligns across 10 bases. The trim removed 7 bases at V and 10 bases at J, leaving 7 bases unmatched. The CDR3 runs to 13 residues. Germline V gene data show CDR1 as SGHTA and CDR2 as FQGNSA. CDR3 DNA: TGTGCCAGCACCATTGGGACAGGGGCGGAGCAGTTCTTC. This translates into CASTIGTGAEQFF.

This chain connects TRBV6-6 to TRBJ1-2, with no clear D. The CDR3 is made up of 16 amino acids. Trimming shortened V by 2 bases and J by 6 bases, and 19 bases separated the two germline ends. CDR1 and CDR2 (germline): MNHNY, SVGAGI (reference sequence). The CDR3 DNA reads TGTGCCAGCAGTTACGGGGTAGGGTTAAAAGAAGATGGCTACACCTTC. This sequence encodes CASSYGVGLKEDGYTF.

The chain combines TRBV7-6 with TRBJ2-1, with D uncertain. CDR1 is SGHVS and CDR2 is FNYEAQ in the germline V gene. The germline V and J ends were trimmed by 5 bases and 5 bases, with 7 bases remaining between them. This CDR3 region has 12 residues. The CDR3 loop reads CASSKSDNEQFF. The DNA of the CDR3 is TGTGCCAGCAGCAAGTCTGACAATGAGCAGTTCTTC.

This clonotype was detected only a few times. The CDR3 loop reads CASSGGVGEQFF. CDR3 coding DNA: TGTGCCAGCAGTGGCGGGGTGGGTGAGCAGTTCTTC. The chain is built from TRBV6-2 or TRBV6-3 and TRBJ2-1; TRBD2 might be the D (6 bases). The CDR3 is 12 residues long. Germline values: CDR1 MNHEY, CDR2 SVGEGT. Trimming removed 5 bases from V and 9 bases from J, with 11 bases in between.

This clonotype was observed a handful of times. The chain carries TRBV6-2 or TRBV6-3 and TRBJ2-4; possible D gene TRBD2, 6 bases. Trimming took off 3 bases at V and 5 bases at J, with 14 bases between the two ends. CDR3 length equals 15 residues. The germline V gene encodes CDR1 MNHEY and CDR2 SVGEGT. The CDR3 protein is CASSYTGGIENIQYF. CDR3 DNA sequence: TGTGCCAGCAGTTATACAGGAGGGATCGAAAACATTCAGTACTTC.

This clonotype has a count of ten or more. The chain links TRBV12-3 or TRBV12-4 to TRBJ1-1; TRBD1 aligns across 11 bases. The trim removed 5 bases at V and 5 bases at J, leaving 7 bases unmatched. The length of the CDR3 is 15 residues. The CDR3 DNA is TGTGCCAGCAGTGACGGACAGGGGGCGAGTACTGAAGCTTTCTTT. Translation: CASSDGQGASTEAFF.

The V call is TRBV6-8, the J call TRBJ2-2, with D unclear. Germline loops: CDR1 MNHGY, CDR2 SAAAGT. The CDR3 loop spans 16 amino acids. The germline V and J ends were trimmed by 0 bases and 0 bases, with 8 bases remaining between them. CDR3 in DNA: TGTGCCAGCAGTTACTCGTCCGCTCCGAACACCGGGGAGCTGTTTTTT. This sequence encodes CASSYSSAPNTGELFF.

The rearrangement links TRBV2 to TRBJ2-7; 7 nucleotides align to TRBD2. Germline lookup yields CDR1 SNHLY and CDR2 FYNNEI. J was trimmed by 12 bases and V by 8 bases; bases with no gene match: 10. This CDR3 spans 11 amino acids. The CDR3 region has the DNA TGTGCCAGCGGGGGGGAAGGAATCCCGTACTTC. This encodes CASGGEGIPYF. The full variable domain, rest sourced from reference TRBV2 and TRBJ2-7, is EPEVTQTPSHQVTQMGQEVILRCVPISNHLYFYWYRQILGQKVEFLVSFYNNEISEKSEIFDDQFSVERPDGSNFTLKIRSTKLEDSAMYFCASGGEGIPYFGPGTRLTVT.

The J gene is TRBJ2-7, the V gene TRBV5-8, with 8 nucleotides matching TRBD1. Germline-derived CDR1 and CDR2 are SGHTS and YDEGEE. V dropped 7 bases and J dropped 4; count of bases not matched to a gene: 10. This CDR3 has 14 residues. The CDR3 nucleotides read TGTGCCAGCTCACGGACAGGGAACAGGTACGAGCAGTACGTC. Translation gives CASSRTGNRYEQYV.

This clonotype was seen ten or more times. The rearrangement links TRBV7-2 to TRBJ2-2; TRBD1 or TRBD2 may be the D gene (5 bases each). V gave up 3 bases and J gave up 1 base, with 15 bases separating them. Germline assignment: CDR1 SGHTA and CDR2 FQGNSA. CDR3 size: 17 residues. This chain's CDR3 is CASSFPLRGGNTGELFF. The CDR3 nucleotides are TGTGCCAGCAGCTTCCCCCTACGGGGCGGGAACACCGGGGAGCTGTTTTTT.

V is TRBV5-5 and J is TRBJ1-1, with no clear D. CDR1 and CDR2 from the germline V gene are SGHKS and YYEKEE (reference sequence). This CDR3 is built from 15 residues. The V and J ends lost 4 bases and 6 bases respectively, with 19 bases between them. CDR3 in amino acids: CASSPQSGRGPEAFF. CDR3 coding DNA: TGTGCCAGCAGCCCGCAATCCGGGCGAGGGCCTGAAGCTTTCTTT.